The 25 T cell receptor beta chains below come from one sample, sequenced in a study of read filtering for tumor transcriptome and immune sequencing. The library was built from roughly 400 ng RNA with molecular barcoded adaptors for alpha/delta and beta/gamma chains. TCRdb re-called the reads through MiXCR, storing one row per CDR3 protein. Among roughly 41,000 distinct CDR3 sequences listed, approximately 15% were seen once. Sequenced: a population of CD138-negative cells sorted from bone marrow. These receptors were taken from a donor over 35 with multiple myeloma.

The table lists this clonotype with many counts. This chain connects TRBV7-9 to TRBJ2-7, with TRBD2 identical over 11 bases. CDR3 length: 17 amino acids. Germline V gene sequence: CDR1 SEHNR, CDR2 FQNEAQ (reference sequence). J gave up 3 bases and V 2 bases, and 9 bases lay outside the gene matches. CDR3 in amino acids: CASSLQQTSGMVYEQYF. The CDR3 bases are TGTGCCAGCAGCTTACAGCAGACTAGCGGGATGGTCTACGAGCAGTACTTC.

This clonotype was detected ten times or more. The chain is built from TRBV30 and TRBJ1-2; D is ambiguous. This CDR3 comprises 13 residues. The V gene lost 3 bases and the J gene lost 0 bases, with 8 bases spanning the gap. Germline V gene sequence: CDR1 GTSNPN, CDR2 SVGIG (reference sequence). The CDR3 region has the DNA TGTGCCTGGAGGCAAGCTTCTAACTATGGCTACACCTTC. Translation: CAWRQASNYGYTF.

This clonotype was picked up many times. The chain combines TRBV10-3 with TRBJ1-5; 7 bases are shared with TRBD1. From germline, CDR1 is ENHRY and CDR2 SYGVKD. This CDR3 comprises 13 residues. V was clipped by 6 bases and J by 5 bases; unmatched bases: 4. Here the CDR3 DNA reads TGTGCCATCAGCAGGGGGGGTGATCAGCCCCAGCATTTT. This encodes CAISRGGDQPQHF.

This clonotype was counted many times. The chain's CDR3 is CASSVARRADTQYF. The CDR3 nucleotides read TGTGCCAGCAGTGTAGCCCGTCGGGCAGATACGCAGTATTTT. The rearrangement links TRBV2 to TRBJ2-3; D call uncertain. V lost 4 bases and J lost 4, with 12 bases in between. Germline CDR1 and CDR2: SNHLY and FYNNEI. The CDR3 has 14 amino acids.

This clonotype was detected ten times or more. The genes are TRBV4-3 and TRBJ2-7; D is undetermined. The CDR3 is 13 residues long. V lost 1 base to trimming and J lost 2 bases, with 6 bases between them. CDR1 and CDR2 from the germline V gene are LGHNA and YSLEER. CDR3: CASSQGRTYEQYF. Written as DNA, the CDR3 is TGCGCCAGCAGCCAAGGACGTACCTACGAGCAGTACTTC.

This clonotype was counted many times. This rearrangement joins TRBV29-1 to TRBJ2-1; 7 bases fit TRBD1. Germline CDR1 and CDR2: SQVTM and ANQGSEA. The CDR3 runs to 14 residues. The junction had 16 bases not matched to a gene; V was cut back by 8 bases and J by 9 bases. The CDR3 reads CSSTPGQTKGEQFF. The CDR3 DNA follows: TGCAGCTCGACTCCGGGACAGACCAAAGGTGAGCAGTTCTTC.

In its sample, this clonotype was seen many times. This chain uses TRBV7-9 with TRBJ2-1; possible D gene TRBD2, 6 bases. Trimming took 5 bases from V and 4 from J, leaving 21 bases between them. The CDR3 runs 17 residues. Germline values: CDR1 SEHNR, CDR2 FQNEAQ (reference sequence). CDR3 residues: CASSPPARRAPYNEQFF. Here the CDR3 DNA reads TGTGCCAGCAGCCCCCCCGCCAGGAGGGCCCCTTACAATGAGCAGTTCTTC.

This clonotype was picked up a small number of times. A much more abundant neighbour one base away suggests this may be a read error. This chain uses TRBV6-6 with TRBJ1-1; possibly TRBD1 for D (5 bases). CDR3 length: 14 amino acids. Germline V CDR1 and CDR2: MNHNY, SVGAGI (reference sequence). As DNA, the CDR3 is TGTGCCAGCAGAGAGAGCCGGTCGGGACCTGAAGCTCTCTTT. This gives the protein CASRESRSGPEALF.

The table lists this clonotype with many counts. V and J are TRBV11-1 and TRBJ2-7, with D possibly matching TRBD1 (6 bases). CDR3 length: 13 residues. Looked up from germline, CDR1 is SGHAT and CDR2 is FQDESV (reference sequence). Deletions cut 5 bases from V and 3 bases from J, with 11 bases between. CDR3 bases: TGTGCCAGCAGCGGGGGCATTTTCTACGAGCAGTACTTC. This codes for CASSGGIFYEQYF.

This clonotype showed up just a few times. V gene TRBV29-1 combines with J gene TRBJ2-7; TRBD2 agrees at 8 bases. V was clipped by 5 bases and J by 3 bases; unmatched bases: 0. Per the germline V gene, CDR1 is SQVTM and CDR2 is ANQGSEA. The CDR3 extends over 11 amino acids. In DNA form, the CDR3 reads TGCAGCGTTACTAGCGGCTACGAGCAGTACTTC. It is translated as CSVTSGYEQYF.

The table lists this clonotype with many counts. The chain uses TRBV19 and TRBJ2-1; 7 bases are shared with TRBD2. CDR3 length: 14 residues. CDR1 is LNHDA, CDR2 SQIVND, per germline (reference sequence). The junction had 4 bases not matched to a gene; V was cut back by 7 bases and J by 1 base. CDR3 DNA sequence: TGTGCCAGTAAGGCTAGCGGATCCTACAATGAGCAGTTCTTC. Translation gives CASKASGSYNEQFF.

Many counts were recorded for this clonotype. A far larger clone differs by one base, so this is likely a read error. This chain links TRBV3-1 with TRBJ1-6; TRBD1 is a possible D gene (5 bases). The J call may be wrong; the DNA end is better matched by TRBJ1-1. The CDR3 length is 15 residues. CDR1 LGHDT and CDR2 YNNKEL come from the germline V gene (reference sequence). The CDR3 loop reads CASSHSPLVGTGAFF. The CDR3, as DNA: TGTGCCAGCAGCCACAGCCCGCTGGTTGGGACTGGAGCTTTCTTT.

V is TRBV3-1 and J is TRBJ2-1, with 9 bases aligning to TRBD2. J lost 15 bases, V lost 2 bases, and 17 bases had no gene match. Looked up from germline, CDR1 is LGHDT and CDR2 is YNNKEL (reference sequence). CDR3 length equals 16 residues. For the CDR3, the DNA is TGTGCCAGCAGCCAACGGGGCGGCGGGAGGGCTCGGGAGATGTTCTTC. It translates to CASSQRGGGRAREMFF.

This clonotype was observed a few times. V usage is TRBV20-1 and J usage is TRBJ2-3; 9 bases map to TRBD2. CDR1 DFQATT and CDR2 SNEGSKA come from the germline V gene (reference sequence). The ends lost 1 base at V and 2 bases at J; junction bases unmatched: 4. The CDR3 length is 15 residues. Here the CDR3 reads CSARGGRALTDTQYF. The CDR3, as DNA: TGCAGTGCTAGAGGCGGGAGGGCCCTCACAGATACGCAGTATTTT.

This clonotype appeared many times. The chain employs TRBV7-2 and TRBJ1-6; D gene unclear. Deletions cut 4 bases from V and 5 bases from J, with 9 bases between. Germline CDR1 is SGHTA and CDR2 is FQGNSA. There are 14 residues in the CDR3. In DNA form, the CDR3 reads TGTGCCAGCAGCTCAGAAGGGCATAATTCACCCCTCCACTTT. Its protein is CASSSEGHNSPLHF.

This clonotype was detected only a few times. A far bigger clonotype differs at one base, so this is likely a read error. The rearrangement uses TRBV3-2 and TRBJ1-1. TRBV3-2 corresponds to a pseudogene. This CDR3 has 15 residues. CDR3 nucleotide sequence: TGTGCCGGCAGCCACAGCCCGCTGGTTGGGACTGAAGCTTTCTTT. It codes for CAGSHSPLVGTEAFF.

This clonotype was observed at least ten times. The CDR3 nucleotides are TGCAGTGGTTTCGGGAGCGAGCAGTACTTC. Protein sequence: CSGFGSEQYF. The rearrangement joins TRBV20-1 to TRBJ2-7; D perhaps matches TRBD2 (6 bases). The length of the CDR3 is 10 residues. Trimming removed 7 bases from V and 6 bases from J, with 10 bases in between. Germline CDR1 DFQATT, CDR2 SNEGSKA (reference sequence).

This clonotype showed up just once. At one boundary the junction diverges from the germline segment, which might be a read error. The V and J genes are TRBV15 and TRBJ2-7; D uncertain. There are 13 residues in the CDR3. Germline CDR1 and CDR2: LNHNV and YYDKDF (reference sequence). CDR3 in DNA: TGCGCCACCAGCCCCGGCTGCCTTACGGAGCAGTACTTC. This codes for CATSPGCLTEQYF.

The V and J genes are TRBV6-1 and TRBJ1-5, with D perhaps TRBD1 (6 bases). Germline CDR1 reads MNHNS; CDR2 reads SASEGT. CDR3 size: 13 residues. Trimming shortened V by 8 bases and J by 6 bases, and 14 bases separated the two germline ends. The CDR3, as DNA: TGTGCCAGCCGCACAGGGCCCAGTCAGCCCCAGCATTTT. It codes for CASRTGPSQPQHF.

This clonotype was detected ten times or more. The chain joins TRBV20-1 to TRBJ1-5; D is unclear. The CDR3 spans 14 residues. CDR1 is DFQATT and CDR2 is SNEGSKA in the germline V gene (reference sequence). Trimming stripped 2 bases from V and 0 bases from J, with 8 bases between. Here the CDR3 reads CSARMGVSNQPQHF. In nucleotides, the CDR3 is TGCAGTGCTAGAATGGGTGTTAGCAATCAGCCCCAGCATTTT.

On this clonotype itself: This could be a read error, since a much larger clone is one nucleotide away. The V call is TRBV11-2, the J call TRBJ1-2; weak D call: TRBD1 (5 bases). The CDR3 consists of 13 residues. CDR1 and CDR2 (germline): SGHAT, FQNNGV. The germline V and J ends were trimmed by 3 bases and 9 bases, with 14 bases remaining between them. DNA of the CDR3: TGTGCCAGCAGCTTTGGGGGGTTCAATAGCTACACCTTC. It encodes CASSFGGFNSYTF.

This clonotype was seen only a few times. The chain recombines TRBV4-1 with TRBJ2-3; D unclear. The CDR3 length is 17 residues. Trimming stripped 2 bases from V and 0 bases from J, with 15 bases between. CDR1 is MGHRA, CDR2 YSYEKL, per germline. CDR3 DNA: TGCGCCAGCAGCCAACGTTTGGCCCCCACTAGCACAGATACGCAGTATTTT. Translation gives CASSQRLAPTSTDTQYF.

This clonotype was counted ten times or more. The chain links TRBV29-1 to TRBJ2-3, with 8 bases lining up with TRBD2. Germline V gene lookup returns CDR1 SQVTM and CDR2 ANQGSEA. The CDR3 consists of 17 residues. The trim removed 3 bases at V and 2 bases at J, leaving 13 bases unmatched. For the CDR3, the DNA is TGCAGCGTTGACAAACCACCGGGACTAGTGTTCACAGATACGCAGTATTTT. Encoded protein: CSVDKPPGLVFTDTQYF.

The chain uses TRBV28 and TRBJ2-3; 9 nucleotides match TRBD1. The length of the CDR3 is 16 residues. Trimming at V came to 4 bases and at J to 4 bases, leaving 9 bases not matched to a gene. Germline CDR1 reads MDHEN; CDR2 reads SYDVKM. The CDR3 sequence is CASSSLGTGSSDTQYF. The CDR3 DNA reads as TGTGCCAGCAGTTCTTTAGGGACAGGGTCTTCAGATACGCAGTATTTT.

This clonotype was detected ten times or more. The chain carries TRBV19 and TRBJ2-1, with TRBD1 as a possible D gene (5 bases). V dropped 0 bases and J dropped 5 bases, with 11 bases sitting between them. Germline assignment: CDR1 LNHDA and CDR2 SQIVND (reference sequence). CDR3 length: 15 amino acids. The CDR3 nucleotides are TGTGCCAGTAGTATAGATCGCGACAGAAACAATGAGCAGTTCTTC. Protein sequence: CASSIDRDRNNEQFF. Using reference TRBV19 and TRBJ2-1 for the parts outside the CDR3, the full variable domain is DGGITQSPKYLFRKEGQNVTLSCEQNLNHDAMYWYRQDPGQGLRLIYYSQIVNDFQKGDIAEGYSVSREKKESFPLTVTSAQKNPTAFYLCASSIDRDRNNEQFFGPGTRLTVL.